This T cell receptor beta chain was identified in a study of blood T cells in healthy people across ages. Study observations and caveats: Unsorted PBMCs prevented conclusive naive versus antigen-experienced comparison. One million T cells yielded diversity estimates that were considered underestimates.

As for this clonotype: Its antigen is unknown.

Primers used in a second PCR of roughly 6 to 11 cycles were a sample-barcoded 5' primer and a J-beta primer mix. TCRdb re-called the 5' RACE reads through MiXCR, storing one row per CDR3 protein. The repertoire includes 2 million or so distinct CDR3 sequences, just under 50% of them detected once, and over 2% sits in the top ten. The germline gives CDR1 MNHEY, CDR2 SMNVEV (reference sequence). Trimming removed 0 bases from V and 2 bases from J, with 16 bases in between. The CDR3 loop spans 17 amino acids. There were healthy Caucasian individuals from Russia, aged about 6 to 95, serving as donors. Per-sample PBMC isolation yielded at least 6 million cells.

V usage is TRBV27 and J usage is TRBJ2-5; tentative D call: TRBD1 (5 bases). Sequencing input: blood. The origin of this receptor is a woman aged 40 to 49 in good health. The CDR3 here is CASSLSRAFDRQETQYF. In DNA, the CDR3 is TGTGCCAGCAGTTTATCCCGTGCATTTGACAGACAAGAGACCCAGTACTTC.